This TCR beta chain was sequenced during a study of blood T cell repertoires in COVID-19. Whole-study context: In each case, the material was cDNA or gDNA derived from T cells, B-cell-depleted T cells, or PBMCs.

This clone was seen a handful of times. The authors' processing: The assay estimated nucleated cells by amplifying reference gene primers. The protocol was immunoSEQ multiplex PCR, while the TCRdb copy is restricted to in-frame clones and leaves out a portion. V, J and clone size are taken as reported in that table, and D and trimming were inferred from the DNA itself. Seen here are 200,000 to 250,000 clones, around 84% observed once, and the top ten hold more than 9%. This TCR was recovered from a woman at least 80 years old with COVID-19, enrolled during active disease. Sequenced input: peripheral blood.

CDR3 region: CASSGYMNTEAFF. CDR3 sequence (DNA): TGTGCCAGCAGCGGTTACATGAACACTGAAGCTTTCTTT. V usage is TRBV7-2 and J usage is TRBJ1-1; D is uncertain. This CDR3 is 13 amino acids long. Trimming removed 5 bases from V and 0 bases from J, with 7 bases in between. From germline, CDR1 is SGHTA and CDR2 FQGNSA.